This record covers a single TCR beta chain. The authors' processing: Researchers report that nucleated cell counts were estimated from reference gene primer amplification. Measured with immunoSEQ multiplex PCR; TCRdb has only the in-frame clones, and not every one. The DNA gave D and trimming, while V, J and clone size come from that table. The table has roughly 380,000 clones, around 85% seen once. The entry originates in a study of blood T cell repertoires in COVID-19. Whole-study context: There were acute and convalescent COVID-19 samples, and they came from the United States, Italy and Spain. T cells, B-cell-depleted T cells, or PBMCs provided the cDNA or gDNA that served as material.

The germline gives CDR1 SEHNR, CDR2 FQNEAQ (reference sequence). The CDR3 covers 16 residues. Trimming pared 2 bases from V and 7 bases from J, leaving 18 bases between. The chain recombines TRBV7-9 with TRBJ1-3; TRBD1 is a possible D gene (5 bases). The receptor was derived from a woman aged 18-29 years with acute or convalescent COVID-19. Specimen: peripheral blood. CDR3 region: CASSLLLGPKPNTIYF. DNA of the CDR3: TGTGCCAGCAGCTTACTGCTGGGGCCGAAACCCAACACCATATATTTT.